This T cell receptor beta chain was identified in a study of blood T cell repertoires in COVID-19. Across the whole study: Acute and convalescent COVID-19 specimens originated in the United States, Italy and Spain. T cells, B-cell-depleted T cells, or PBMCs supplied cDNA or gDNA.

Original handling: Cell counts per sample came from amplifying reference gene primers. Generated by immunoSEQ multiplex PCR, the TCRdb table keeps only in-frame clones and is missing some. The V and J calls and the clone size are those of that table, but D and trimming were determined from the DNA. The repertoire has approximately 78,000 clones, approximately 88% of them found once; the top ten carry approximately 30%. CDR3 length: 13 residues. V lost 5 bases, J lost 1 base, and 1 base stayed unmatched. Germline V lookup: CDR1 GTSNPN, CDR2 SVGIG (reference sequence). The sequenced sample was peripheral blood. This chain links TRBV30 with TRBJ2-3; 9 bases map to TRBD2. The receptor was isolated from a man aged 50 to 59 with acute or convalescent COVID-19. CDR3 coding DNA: TGTGCCTGGGCGGGGGGGGGCACAGATACGCAGTATTTT. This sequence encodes CAWAGGGTDTQYF.